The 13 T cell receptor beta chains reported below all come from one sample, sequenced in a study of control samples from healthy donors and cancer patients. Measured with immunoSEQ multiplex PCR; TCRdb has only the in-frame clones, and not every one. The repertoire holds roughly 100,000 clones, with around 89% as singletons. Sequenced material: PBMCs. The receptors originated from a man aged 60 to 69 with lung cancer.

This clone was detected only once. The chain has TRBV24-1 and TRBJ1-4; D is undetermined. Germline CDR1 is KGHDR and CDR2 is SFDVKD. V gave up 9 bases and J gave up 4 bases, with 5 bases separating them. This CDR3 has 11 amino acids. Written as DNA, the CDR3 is TGTGCCACCTCTAATAATGAAAAACTGTTTTTT. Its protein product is CATSNNEKLFF.

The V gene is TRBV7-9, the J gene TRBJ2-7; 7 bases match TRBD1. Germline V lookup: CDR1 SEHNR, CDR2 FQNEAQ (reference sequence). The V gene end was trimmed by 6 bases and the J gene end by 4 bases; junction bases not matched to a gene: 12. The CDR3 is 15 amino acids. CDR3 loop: CASSPIMGQSYEQYF. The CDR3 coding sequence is TGTGCCAGCAGTCCCATTATGGGACAGAGTTACGAGCAGTACTTC.

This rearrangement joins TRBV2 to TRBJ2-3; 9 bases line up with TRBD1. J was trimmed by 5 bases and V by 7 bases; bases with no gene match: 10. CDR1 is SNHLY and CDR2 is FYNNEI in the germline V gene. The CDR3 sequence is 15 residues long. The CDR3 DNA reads TGTGCCAGCAAGTCAGACAGGGGGGGTGGAGATACGCAGTATTTT. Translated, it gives CASKSDRGGGDTQYF.

This CDR3 reads CASSKGEGQGACYGYTF. The CDR3 bases are TGTGCCAGCAGCAAAGGGGAAGGACAGGGGGCTTGCTATGGCTACACCTTC. This sequence joins TRBV21-1 and TRBJ1-2; the table calls TRBD1, which could not be checked here. TRBV21-1 is flagged as a pseudogene. This CDR3 spans 17 amino acids.

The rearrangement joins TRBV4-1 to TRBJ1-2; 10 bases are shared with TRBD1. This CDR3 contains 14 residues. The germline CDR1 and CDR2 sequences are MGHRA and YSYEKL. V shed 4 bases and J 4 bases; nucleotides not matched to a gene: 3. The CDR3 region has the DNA TGCGCCAGCAGCCCGGGACAGGGGATCTATGGCTACACCTTC. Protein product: CASSPGQGIYGYTF.

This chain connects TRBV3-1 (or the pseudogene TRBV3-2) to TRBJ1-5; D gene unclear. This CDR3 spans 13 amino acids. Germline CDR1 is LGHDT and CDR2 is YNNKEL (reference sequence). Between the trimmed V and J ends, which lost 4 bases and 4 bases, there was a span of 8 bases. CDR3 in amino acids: CASSPMRNQPQHF. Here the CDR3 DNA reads TGTGCCAGCAGCCCTATGCGAAATCAGCCCCAGCATTTT.

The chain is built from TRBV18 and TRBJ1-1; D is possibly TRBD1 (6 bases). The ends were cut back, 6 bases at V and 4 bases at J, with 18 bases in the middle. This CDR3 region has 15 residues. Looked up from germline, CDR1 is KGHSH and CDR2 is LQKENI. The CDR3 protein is CASSSSKGGSTEAFF. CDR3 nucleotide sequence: TGTGCCAGCTCGTCGTCCAAAGGGGGTAGCACTGAAGCTTTCTTT.

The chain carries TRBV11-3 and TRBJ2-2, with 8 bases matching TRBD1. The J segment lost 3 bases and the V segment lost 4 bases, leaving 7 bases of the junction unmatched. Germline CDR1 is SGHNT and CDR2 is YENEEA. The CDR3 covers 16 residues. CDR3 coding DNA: TGTGCCAGCAGCTCCCGACAGGGGCGGTACACCGGGGAGCTGTTTTTT. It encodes CASSSRQGRYTGELFF. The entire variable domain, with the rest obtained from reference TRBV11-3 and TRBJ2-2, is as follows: EAGVVQSPRYKIIEKKQPVAFWCNPISGHNTLYWYLQNLGQGPELLIRYENEEAVDDSQLPKDRFSAERLKGVDSTLKIQPAELGDSAVYLCASSSRQGRYTGELFFGEGSRLTVL.

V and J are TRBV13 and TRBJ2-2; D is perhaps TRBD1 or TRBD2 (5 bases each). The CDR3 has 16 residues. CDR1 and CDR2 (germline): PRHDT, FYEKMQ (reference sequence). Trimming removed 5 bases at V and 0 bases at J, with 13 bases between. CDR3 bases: TGTGCCAGCAGCCGGGGCCAGGTGTCGAACACCGGGGAGCTGTTTTTT. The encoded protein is CASSRGQVSNTGELFF. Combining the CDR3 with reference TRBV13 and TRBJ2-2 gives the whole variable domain AAGVIQSPRHLIKEKRETATLKCYPIPRHDTVYWYQQGPGQDPQFLISFYEKMQSDKGSIPDRFSAQQFSDYHSELNMSSLELGDSALYFCASSRGQVSNTGELFFGEGSRLTVL.

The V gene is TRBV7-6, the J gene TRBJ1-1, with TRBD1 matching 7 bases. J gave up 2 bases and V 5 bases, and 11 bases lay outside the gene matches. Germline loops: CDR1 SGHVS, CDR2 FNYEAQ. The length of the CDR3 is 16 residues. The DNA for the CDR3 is TGTGCCAGCAGCGAGATAACAGGGGCGACAAACACTGAAGCTTTCTTT. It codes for CASSEITGATNTEAFF.

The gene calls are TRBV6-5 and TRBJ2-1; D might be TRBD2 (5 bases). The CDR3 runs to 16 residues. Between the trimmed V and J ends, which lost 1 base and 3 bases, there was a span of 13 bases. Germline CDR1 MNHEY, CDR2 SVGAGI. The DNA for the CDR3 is TGTGCCAGCAGTTACTTTTCAACCGGGAACTACAATGAGCAGTTCTTC. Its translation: CASSYFSTGNYNEQFF.

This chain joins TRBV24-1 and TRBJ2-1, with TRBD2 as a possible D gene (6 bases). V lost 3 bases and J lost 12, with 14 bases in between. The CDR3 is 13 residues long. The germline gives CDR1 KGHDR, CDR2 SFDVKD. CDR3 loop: CATSDPNRETQFF. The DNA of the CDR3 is TGTGCCACCAGTGATCCGAACCGGGAGACGCAGTTCTTC.

DNA of the CDR3: TGCGCCAGCAGCCAAGATCGCGCCGGGACAGGGAGGACTGAAGCTTTCTTT. The encoded protein is CASSQDRAGTGRTEAFF. This chain connects TRBV4-1 to TRBJ1-1; 9 nucleotides agree with TRBD1. The CDR3 totals 17 residues. V shed 0 bases, J shed 5 bases, and the junction held 10 bases outside the gene matches. The germline CDR1 and CDR2 sequences are MGHRA and YSYEKL.